This TCR beta chain comes out of a study of cytotoxic CD8 clonotypes in ibrutinib-treated CLL. Overall study results and limits: Clonality showed a rise at ibrutinib response that reversed toward baseline at progression.

CDR3 size: 15 residues. Trimming pared 1 base from V and 2 bases from J, leaving 11 bases between. The germline V gene encodes CDR1 SGHTS and CDR2 YDEGEE. The protocol was immunoSEQ multiplex PCR, while the TCRdb copy is restricted to in-frame clones and leaves out a portion. The data show some 350,000 clones, 67% seen once. This clone was observed a single time. Its cognate antigen is unknown. The sample was PBMCs, taken after 36 months of ibrutinib treatment. The chain recombines TRBV5-8 with TRBJ2-3; weak D call: TRBD2 (6 bases). The clonotype originates from a human donor with chronic lymphocytic leukemia. In DNA form, the CDR3 reads TGTGCCAGCAGCTTGATTGCGGGGAACACAGATACGCAGTATTTT. Its protein product is CASSLIAGNTDTQYF. The full variable domain, completed using reference TRBV5-8 and TRBJ2-3, is EAGVTQSPTHLIKTRGQQATLRCSPISGHTSVYWYQQALGLGLQFLLWYDEGEERNRGNFPPRFSGRQFPNYSSELNVNALELEDSALYLCASSLIAGNTDTQYFGPGTRLTVL.